One and the same sample provided the 12 T cell receptor beta chains below, sequenced in a study of Ad26.COV2.S vaccination and SARS-CoV-2 variants. Profiled with immunoSEQ multiplex PCR; TCRdb holds only in-frame clones, not every one. This sample has about 440,000 clones, with less than 95% found just once. Regarding treatment: around 19 received Ad26.COV2.S at low or high dose, single or two shots; about 5 received placebo; per-sample allocation not given. Sampling was done on day 63 after the first vaccine or placebo injection. The sample consisted of peripheral blood, taken in a trial of Ad26.COV2.S vaccine versus placebo. Receptor source: a person aged 18-60 years who received the Ad26.COV2.S COVID-19 vaccine or a placebo.

The CDR3 protein is CASSVGKENRANYGYTF. In DNA, the CDR3 is TGTGCCAGCAGCGTAGGCAAGGAAAACAGAGCTAACTATGGCTACACCTTC. This sequence joins TRBV9 and TRBJ1-2; the D is unclear. This CDR3 spans 17 amino acids. V was trimmed by 0 bases and J by 0 bases, leaving 15 bases between them. Per germline, CDR1 SGDLS and CDR2 YYNGEE.

The chain couples TRBV7-2 to TRBJ2-7; D is perhaps TRBD2 (6 bases). V dropped 5 bases and J dropped 7 bases, with 18 bases sitting between them. Per the germline V gene, CDR1 is SGHTA and CDR2 is FQGNSA. The CDR3 spans 14 residues. The DNA of the CDR3 is TGTGCCAGCAGCACCCGACTAGACGGTACGGAGCAGTACTTC. It codes for CASSTRLDGTEQYF.

The rearrangement uses TRBV5-8 and TRBJ2-2; no firm D call. CDR1 and CDR2 (germline): SGHTS, YDEGEE. The CDR3 has 16 residues. Trimming pared 0 bases from V and 1 base from J, leaving 10 bases between. CDR3 sequence (DNA): TGTGCCAGCAGCTTGGTCTTTAGAGGGAACACCGGGGAGCTGTTTTTT. This sequence encodes CASSLVFRGNTGELFF.

The chain uses TRBV29-1 and TRBJ2-7; the D call may be TRBD1 or TRBD2 (5 bases each). The germline V gene encodes CDR1 SQVTM and CDR2 ANQGSEA. The CDR3 totals 16 residues. V was shortened by 4 bases and J by 1 base, with 20 bases between the two germline ends. The CDR3 nucleotides are TGCAGCGTTGTATTGGGGGAAGTAACTTCGTCCTACGAGCAGTACTTC. It translates to CSVVLGEVTSSYEQYF.

The chain combines TRBV15 with TRBJ2-3, with 14 bases fitting TRBD2. The CDR3 is 16 residues long. V was pared by 5 bases and J by 5 bases, with 6 bases of the junction left unmatched. The germline CDR1 and CDR2 sequences are LNHNV and YYDKDF (reference sequence). CDR3 loop: CATSEGLAGVGDTQYF. The CDR3 DNA follows: TGTGCCACCAGCGAGGGACTAGCGGGAGTAGGAGATACGCAGTATTTT. Variable domain in full (rest from reference TRBV15 and TRBJ2-3): DAMVIQNPRYQVTQFGKPVTLSCSQTLNHNVMYWYQQKSSQAPKLLFHYYDKDFNNEADTPDNFQSRRPNTSFCFLDIRSPGLGDTAMYLCATSEGLAGVGDTQYFGPGTRLTVL.

This chain joins TRBV11-3 and TRBJ2-7; TRBD1 might be the D (5 bases). V lost 5 bases to trimming and J lost 4 bases, with 18 bases between them. CDR3 length: 15 residues. The germline CDR1 and CDR2 sequences are SGHNT and YENEEA. The CDR3 sequence: CASSETGGSGYEQYF. The CDR3 DNA is TGTGCCAGCAGCGAAACAGGTGGTTCTGGTTACGAGCAGTACTTC. Together with reference TRBV11-3 and TRBJ2-7, the CDR3 gives the full variable domain: EAGVVQSPRYKIIEKKQPVAFWCNPISGHNTLYWYLQNLGQGPELLIRYENEEAVDDSQLPKDRFSAERLKGVDSTLKIQPAELGDSAVYLCASSETGGSGYEQYFGPGTRLTVT.

This chain uses TRBV30 with TRBJ1-2; unclear D gene. The CDR3 consists of 12 residues. Trimming pared 2 bases from V and 5 bases from J, leaving 9 bases between. The germline V gene encodes CDR1 GTSNPN and CDR2 SVGIG (reference sequence). The CDR3 is CAWSPVQYGYTF. The CDR3 bases are TGTGCCTGGAGTCCCGTACAGTATGGCTACACCTTC.

The gene calls are TRBV11-3 and TRBJ2-7; 13 bases agree with TRBD2. The CDR3 has 14 amino acids. Trimming took 6 bases from V and 3 from J; bases not matched to a gene: 2. Germline values: CDR1 SGHNT, CDR2 YENEEA. CDR3 in DNA: TGTGCCAGCAGGACTAGCGGGAGGTTCTACGAGCAGTACTTC. Translated, it gives CASRTSGRFYEQYF.

The chain has TRBV7-2 and TRBJ1-6; D possibly corresponds to TRBD1 (5 bases). Germline V gene sequence: CDR1 SGHTA, CDR2 FQGNSA. With 5 bases removed from V and 9 bases from J, the gap between germline ends came to 8 bases. The CDR3 runs to 12 residues. The CDR3 DNA sequence: TGTGCCAGCAGCCCCGGGGGTTCACCCCTCCACTTT. Translation gives CASSPGGSPLHF.

The V and J genes are TRBV27 and TRBJ2-1; 9 bases agree with TRBD2. This CDR3 is 17 amino acids long. Germline V lookup: CDR1 MNHEY, CDR2 SMNVEV (reference sequence). Trimming at V came to 5 bases and at J to 0 bases, leaving 8 bases not matched to a gene. The CDR3 DNA reads as TGTGCCAGCAGTCAAATAGCGGGAGAGAGCTCCTACAATGAGCAGTTCTTC. Amino acids: CASSQIAGESSYNEQFF.

Points on this clone: Other DNA sequences in this specimen translate into the identical CDR3. The chain couples TRBV7-2 to TRBJ2-3; D is perhaps TRBD1 (5 bases). The CDR3 spans 14 residues. Germline CDR1 and CDR2: SGHTA and FQGNSA. V was shortened by 1 base and J by 2 bases, with 7 bases between the two germline ends. CDR3 in amino acids: CASSLGQSTDTQYF. CDR3 coding DNA: TGTGCCAGCAGCTTAGGACAGTCCACAGATACGCAGTATTTT. The entire variable domain, with the rest obtained from reference TRBV7-2 and TRBJ2-3, is as follows: GAGVSQSPSNKVTEKGKDVELRCDPISGHTALYWYRQSLGQGLEFLIYFQGNSAPDKSGLPSDRFSAERTGGSVSTLTIQRTQQEDSAVYLCASSLGQSTDTQYFGPGTRLTVL.

This chain links TRBV13 with TRBJ2-2; 9 nucleotides align to TRBD2. Germline lookup yields CDR1 PRHDT and CDR2 FYEKMQ (reference sequence). This CDR3 is built from 18 residues. V shed 3 bases and J 5 bases; nucleotides not matched to a gene: 13. The chain's CDR3 is CASSLKASGAEVTGELFF. CDR3 nucleotide sequence: TGTGCCAGCAGCTTGAAGGCTAGCGGGGCGGAAGTTACCGGGGAGCTGTTTTTT.